Below, 5 T cell receptor beta chains from the same sample are listed, as sequenced in a study of control samples from healthy donors and cancer patients. TCRdb's table, derived via immunoSEQ multiplex PCR, lists solely in-frame clones and lacks some. The sample consists of about 180,000 clones, around 94% of them appearing once. The sequenced sample consisted of blood. These receptors all stem from a young man in good health.

This chain uses TRBV5-1 with TRBJ2-3; 8 bases map to TRBD2. V trimming: 5 bases; J trimming: 0 bases; junction bases outside the gene matches: 17. The CDR3 contains 19 residues. Germline V CDR1 and CDR2: SGHRS, YFSETQ. The DNA for the CDR3 is TGCGCCAGCAGTCACCCCCCGGGACTAGGGGAATCTAGCACAGATACGCAGTATTTT. Protein: CASSHPPGLGESSTDTQYF.

This chain joins TRBV9 and TRBJ1-1; the match to TRBD1 covers 7 bases. The germline CDR1 and CDR2 sequences are SGDLS and YYNGEE. Unmatched junction bases numbered 7, after V lost 4 bases and J lost 4 bases. CDR3 size: 14 residues. The CDR3 sequence: CASSYTRQGTEAFF. The CDR3 nucleotides are TGTGCCAGCAGCTACACAAGACAGGGCACTGAAGCTTTCTTT.

The chain carries TRBV5-5 and TRBJ2-5; D may match TRBD1 or TRBD2 (6 bases each). CDR3 length equals 17 residues. The germline gives CDR1 SGHKS, CDR2 YYEKEE (reference sequence). The V gene lost 4 bases and the J gene lost 1 base, with 20 bases spanning the gap. The CDR3 is CASSRGTSSKSQETQYF. CDR3 sequence (DNA): TGTGCCAGCAGCCGCGGGACAAGTTCGAAATCCCAAGAGACCCAGTACTTC.

V usage is TRBV7-9 and J usage is TRBJ2-1, with a weak D call TRBD1 (6 bases). Germline V gives CDR1 SEHNR, CDR2 FQNEAQ (reference sequence). V was cut by 3 bases and J by 0 bases, with 9 bases left in between. This CDR3 has 15 amino acids. The chain's CDR3 is CASSFTGSSYNEQFF. DNA of the CDR3: TGTGCCAGCAGCTTTACAGGGAGCTCCTACAATGAGCAGTTCTTC.

The V gene is TRBV12-3 or TRBV12-4, the J gene TRBJ1-1; D unclear. The CDR3 spans 12 residues. V lost 2 bases and J lost 4, with 5 bases in between. The CDR3 region has the DNA TGTGCCAGCAGTTTAATGGGCACTGAAGCTTTCTTT. As protein: CASSLMGTEAFF.